These 26 T cell receptor beta chains originate from one sample sequenced in a study of blood T cell repertoires in COVID-19. Clones were read by immunoSEQ multiplex PCR, and TCRdb kept only the in-frame ones, dropping some. The repertoire holds 250,000 to 350,000 clones, with roughly 90% as singletons. The sample taken for sequencing was peripheral blood. All receptors derive from a woman aged 55-70 years with acute or convalescent COVID-19.

The chain has TRBV7-2 and TRBJ2-1; weak D call: TRBD2 (5 bases). Trimming stripped 5 bases from V and 4 bases from J, with 15 bases between. This CDR3 comprises 15 residues. Germline CDR1 SGHTA, CDR2 FQGNSA. CDR3 sequence (DNA): TGTGCCAGCAGCATAGGATCCGGGAAGTACAATGAGCAGTTCTTC. This codes for CASSIGSGKYNEQFF.

The CDR3 is CASRPTGMGTGELFF. CDR3 in DNA: TGCGCCAGCAGGCCTACAGGGATGGGCACCGGGGAGCTGTTTTTT. The genes are TRBV5-1 and TRBJ2-2, with D possibly matching TRBD1 (6 bases). The germline gives CDR1 SGHRS, CDR2 YFSETQ. Trimming left V 5 bases short and J 4 bases short, with 15 bases between. The CDR3 sequence is 15 residues long.

This chain links TRBV18 with TRBJ2-1, with TRBD2 identical over 12 bases. The CDR3 length is 20 residues. V was clipped by 2 bases and J by 0 bases; unmatched bases: 11. Germline V gene sequence: CDR1 KGHSH, CDR2 LQKENI. The CDR3 bases are TGTGCCAGCTCACCAACGCTAGCGGGGGGGCTGAGGAGCTCCTACAATGAGCAGTTCTTC. Protein: CASSPTLAGGLRSSYNEQFF. Together with reference TRBV18 and TRBJ2-1, the CDR3 gives the full variable domain: NAGVMQNPRHLVRRRGQEARLRCSPMKGHSHVYWYRQLPEEGLKFMVYLQKENIIDESGMPKERFSAEFPKEGPSILRIQQVVRGDSAAYFCASSPTLAGGLRSSYNEQFFGPGTRLTVL.

The chain couples TRBV6-5 to TRBJ1-2; 10 bases are shared with TRBD1. The V gene's germline CDR1 is MNHEY and CDR2 SVGAGI. This CDR3 region has 15 residues. Trimming cost V 6 bases and J 4 bases; bases outside gene matches: 8. CDR3 nucleotide sequence: TGTGCCAGCAGCTCGGGACAGGGGCGATCCTATGGCTACACCTTC. This codes for CASSSGQGRSYGYTF.

The chain combines TRBV29-1 with TRBJ2-1; D possibly corresponds to TRBD2 (7 bases). The CDR3 runs to 12 residues. The V end lost 4 bases, the J end lost 6 bases, and 10 bases lay between the germline ends. Per germline, CDR1 SQVTM and CDR2 ANQGSEA. CDR3 region: CSVAGGRNEQFF. The CDR3 DNA is TGCAGCGTTGCGGGGGGCCGCAATGAGCAGTTCTTC.

V usage is TRBV19 and J usage is TRBJ1-6; 9 bases are shared with TRBD1. The V gene's germline CDR1 is LNHDA and CDR2 SQIVND (reference sequence). The V and J ends lost 5 bases and 7 bases, in that order; junction bases with no gene match: 15. The CDR3 extends over 18 amino acids. The CDR3 nucleotides read TGTGCCAGTAGTGTATACTTGTTTGGACAGGGGCGCAATTCACCCCTCCACTTT. Protein: CASSVYLFGQGRNSPLHF.

Worth noting for this clone: An end of the junction does not agree with germline; a read error may underlie this. The chain couples TRBV7-3 to TRBJ1-3, with D possibly matching TRBD1 (5 bases). CDR3 length equals 13 residues. Germline assignment: CDR1 SGHTA and CDR2 FQGTGA. CDR3 residues: CASSSGQGSTIYF. In nucleotides, the CDR3 is TGTGCCAGCAGCTCCGGGCAGGGAAGCACCATATATTTT.

The rearrangement uses TRBV20-1 and TRBJ1-3, with D tentatively TRBD1 (5 bases). Germline V gene data show CDR1 as DFQATT and CDR2 as SNEGSKA (reference sequence). This CDR3 comprises 11 residues. Trimming removed 0 bases at V and 9 bases at J, with 6 bases between. The CDR3 sequence is CSAREGGTIYF. The CDR3 nucleotides are TGCAGTGCTAGAGAGGGGGGCACCATATATTTT.

This clone came up a few times. The chain couples TRBV7-3 to TRBJ2-1, with 10 positions matching TRBD2. CDR3 length: 16 amino acids. Germline lookup yields CDR1 SGHTA and CDR2 FQGTGA. The V gene end was trimmed by 5 bases and the J gene end by 5 bases; junction bases not matched to a gene: 9. The CDR3 spells CASSIGLAALNNEQFF. DNA of the CDR3: TGTGCCAGCAGCATCGGACTAGCGGCTCTGAACAATGAGCAGTTCTTC.

In its sample, this clone was seen once. The V call is TRBV19, the J call TRBJ2-1; D ambiguous. The V gene lost 1 base and the J gene lost 2 bases, with 9 bases spanning the gap. This CDR3 region has 15 residues. Germline V gene data show CDR1 as LNHDA and CDR2 as SQIVND (reference sequence). CDR3 loop: CASSIGSPPYNEQFF. The DNA for the CDR3 is TGTGCCAGTAGTATAGGCAGTCCTCCCTACAATGAGCAGTTCTTC.

In this sample, this clone turned up a few times. The gene calls are TRBV28 and TRBJ1-5; D perhaps matches TRBD1 (6 bases). With 5 bases removed from V and 5 bases from J, the gap between germline ends came to 10 bases. This CDR3 has 13 amino acids. CDR1 and CDR2 from the germline V gene are MDHEN and SYDVKM. The CDR3 DNA follows: TGTGCCAGCAGTCTCAGGGGTGATCAGCCCCAGCATTTT. Its protein product is CASSLRGDQPQHF.

This chain links TRBV9 with TRBJ2-3; a possible D gene is TRBD2 (5 bases). Germline V lookup: CDR1 SGDLS, CDR2 YYNGEE. V was clipped by 4 bases and J by 3 bases, with 12 bases between them. The length of the CDR3 is 14 residues. CDR3 DNA: TGTGCCAGCAGCACCCTGCGGGCTACAGATACGCAGTATTTT. It specifies CASSTLRATDTQYF.

The gene calls are TRBV10-1 and TRBJ2-1, with 9 bases matching TRBD1. J lost 7 bases, V lost 4 bases, and 8 bases had no gene match. CDR1 and CDR2 (germline): WNHNN, SYGVQD (reference sequence). The CDR3 extends over 15 amino acids. CDR3 nucleotide sequence: TGCGCCAGCAGTGGTCACAGGGGGCGCTGGAATGAGCAGTTCTTC. Protein product: CASSGHRGRWNEQFF.

This clone was found a few times. This chain uses TRBV5-4 with TRBJ2-7; 8 bases map to TRBD2. Losses at the gene ends were 0 bases for V and 4 bases for J; bases not matched to a gene: 3. Germline V gene sequence: CDR1 SGHNT, CDR2 YYREEE (reference sequence). The CDR3 totals 14 residues. CDR3 in amino acids: CASSLEREGYEQYF. DNA of the CDR3: TGTGCCAGCAGCTTGGAACGGGAGGGTTACGAGCAGTACTTC.

For this clone: The sample carries other DNA sequences with the same CDR3. CDR3 DNA sequence: TGTGCCAGCAGCTTAGCGCGGAGACAGACCTATGGCTACACCTTC. It yields the protein CASSLARRQTYGYTF. The chain joins TRBV7-2 to TRBJ1-2, with D perhaps matching TRBD1 (5 bases). From germline, CDR1 is SGHTA and CDR2 FQGNSA. V was shortened by 0 bases and J by 4 bases, with 12 bases between the two germline ends. The CDR3 consists of 15 residues.

The chain combines TRBV6-6 with TRBJ1-4; 11 positions agree with TRBD1. In germline, CDR1 is MNHNY, CDR2 SVGAGI (reference sequence). The CDR3 length is 16 residues. The J segment lost 0 bases and the V segment lost 4 bases, leaving 1 base of the junction unmatched. In DNA form, the CDR3 reads TGTGCCAGCAGTTGGGGACAGGGGGCAACTAATGAAAAACTGTTTTTT. Its protein is CASSWGQGATNEKLFF.

This chain connects TRBV19 to TRBJ2-2; D gene unclear. In germline, CDR1 is LNHDA, CDR2 SQIVND (reference sequence). The V gene lost 4 bases and the J gene lost 1 base, with 7 bases spanning the gap. This CDR3 spans 14 amino acids. DNA for the CDR3: TGTGCCAGTAGTAGAGGCCAGAACACCGGGGAGCTGTTTTTT. This translates into CASSRGQNTGELFF.

V is TRBV24-1 and J is TRBJ2-3; D is possibly TRBD1 (5 bases). This CDR3 is built from 15 residues. Per the germline V gene, CDR1 is KGHDR and CDR2 is SFDVKD. V lost 4 bases and J 5 bases, leaving 15 bases between the germline ends. CDR3 DNA: TGTGCCACCAGTGACCGCGGTGGGGCGCAAGATACGCAGTATTTT. Its translation is CATSDRGGAQDTQYF.

This chain uses TRBV24-1 with TRBJ2-7, with 12 nucleotides matching TRBD1. The CDR3 length is 16 residues. From germline, CDR1 is KGHDR and CDR2 SFDVKD. J lost 3 bases, V lost 6 bases, and 8 bases had no gene match. CDR3 sequence: CATSSTRDRGRYEQYF. The CDR3 nucleotides read TGTGCCACCAGTTCCACAAGGGACAGGGGGCGCTACGAGCAGTACTTC.

The chain couples TRBV27 to TRBJ2-7; 9 bases fit TRBD1. Per germline, CDR1 MNHEY and CDR2 SMNVEV (reference sequence). This CDR3 is built from 15 residues. Germline trimming cut 2 bases from V and 2 bases from J; bases unmatched to any gene: 4. This CDR3 is CASSLRTGVTYEQYF. CDR3 bases: TGTGCCAGCAGTTTAAGGACAGGGGTCACCTACGAGCAGTACTTC.

The CDR3 protein is CASSTGQVNSPLHF. The DNA of the CDR3 is TGTGCCAGCAGCACAGGACAAGTAAATTCACCCCTCCACTTT. This chain connects TRBV11-3 to TRBJ1-6; perhaps TRBD1 as D (5 bases). Germline V lookup: CDR1 SGHNT, CDR2 YENEEA. V was shortened by 5 bases and J by 7 bases, with 12 bases between the two germline ends. The CDR3 loop spans 14 amino acids.

The gene calls are TRBV10-3 and TRBJ1-2, with 9 positions matching TRBD1. The CDR3 runs to 12 residues. Germline assignment: CDR1 ENHRY and CDR2 SYGVKD. Trimming took 10 bases from V and 5 from J; bases not matched to a gene: 5. CDR3 loop: CASTGGAYGYTF. CDR3 bases: TGTGCCAGTACAGGGGGCGCATATGGCTACACCTTC.

J is TRBJ2-7 and V is TRBV7-8; 8 bases align to TRBD2. The CDR3 loop spans 20 amino acids. With V trimmed by 5 bases and J by 4 bases, 25 bases remained unmatched. The germline gives CDR1 SGHVS, CDR2 FQNEAQ. CDR3 nucleotide sequence: TGTGCCAGCAGCCCCCTGGGACCGGGACTAGATTCCTGGGGCCGATACGAGCAGTACTTC. This codes for CASSPLGPGLDSWGRYEQYF.

This sequence joins TRBV19 and TRBJ2-5, with 7 bases aligning to TRBD1. V gave up 1 base and J gave up 2 bases; unmatched junction bases: 4. The length of the CDR3 is 15 residues. The germline V gene encodes CDR1 LNHDA and CDR2 SQIVND (reference sequence). In nucleotides, the CDR3 is TGTGCCAGTAGTATAGCTGGCAGGGGGCAAGAGACCCAGTACTTC. Its translation: CASSIAGRGQETQYF.

The genes are TRBV24-1 and TRBJ1-3, with D unresolved. Per the germline V gene, CDR1 is KGHDR and CDR2 is SFDVKD. Trimming left V 6 bases short and J 0 bases short, with 8 bases between. The CDR3 contains 14 residues. The CDR3 loop reads CATSSGASGNTIYF. CDR3 coding DNA: TGTGCCACCAGTTCGGGAGCCTCTGGAAACACCATATATTTT.

The chain has TRBV2 and TRBJ1-5; tentatively, D is TRBD1 (6 bases). Trimming took 3 bases from V and 9 from J, leaving 15 bases between them. From germline, CDR1 is SNHLY and CDR2 FYNNEI. The CDR3 has 14 residues. CDR3 DNA: TGTGCCAGCAGTGACGGGGGGCAAATTGGGCCCCAGCATTTT. Translated, it gives CASSDGGQIGPQHF.